This TCR beta chain stems from a study of human T cells and chemical hapten exposure listed by TCRdb under 2021. Study-level background: For sensitization, 2% DPC in acetone was applied to a roughly 2 cm by roughly 2 cm area of upper inner arm skin. Throughout the roughly 24-week study period, patients were also given weekly therapeutic DPC doses on the scalp. Blood was sampled from patients pre-sensitization (week 0) and at 2, 6 and about 24 weeks after DPC sensitization. Patch tests used Finn chambers with 0.01% DPC on the upper back, scored after 6 days by International Contact Dermatitis Research Group standards. For TCR sequencing, blood came from twenty-nine alopecia patients at anywhere from one to four time points (pre-sensitization, 2, 6 and 24 weeks). In alopecia patients, the study followed how the peripheral blood TCR repertoire changed in vivo over primary and secondary sensitization to diphenylcyclopropenone (DPC), a hapten. Libraries were combined into a pool for sequencing, and differences in TCR yield between samples came mainly from small differences in library volumes within the pool. The mostly female patient cohort included alopecia areata with under or over 50% scalp involvement, alopecia totalis and alopecia universalis. On the study overall, not on this receptor specifically: Significantly more large CDR3 similarity clusters were formed by expanded TCRs than by pre-sensitization or healthy control sets, consistent with antigen-driven responses. Repeated subsampling changed both the strength of the expansion versus patch-test correlation and the threshold at which the correlation became significant. Alopecia, a presumed autoimmune disease, was present in all patients, so the immune response of the patients might differ from that of healthy individuals. A positive correlation was found between the number of PT1 expanded TCRs and patch test score, with significance reached at thresholds 8, 16 and 32 but not 4. No change with DPC sensitization was found in the number of TCRs above 1 in 1000 frequency, and no evidence of global repertoire structure alterations was found.

Library preparation was by RACE. Sequencing was carried out with a NextSeq 500. During library preparation, unique molecular identifiers were attached to individual cDNA molecules so that TCRs could be counted quantitatively and reproducibly. For every blood RNA sample, sequencing covered both the TCR alpha and TCR beta chains. Processing in the source paper ran as follows. A median of approximately 100,000 TCRs per sample was observed, with a range of about 20,000 to 750,000. V, J and CDR3 annotation of the TCR reads was carried out using the Decombinator software suite. For PS versus PT1 abundance plots, all samples were subsampled to the same number of TCRs (28,000). TCRs were defined as expanded if absent before sensitization and observed at least eight times at the 2-week time point. TCRdb ran its own pipeline on the public reads, namely fastp trimming at Q25 and MiXCR clone calling, and kept in-frame beta chains. Identical CDR3 protein sequences are pooled into one entry, listed with their most common genes and DNA. The V and J calls shown here were made by TCRdb, not taken from the authors' results. Present in this sample are more than 300,000 distinct CDR3 sequences, over 5% of which were seen just once. The top ten hold around 8% of the sample.

The time point label here, explained by the study, means: pre-sensitization, week 0. What the treatment or condition label conveys for this sample: therapeutic diphenylcyclopropenone sensitization with weekly scalp DPC. At every patch-test visit, the blood draw took place before the patch test was put on. Patients were eligible if aged 18 to 70, diagnosed with alopecia and judged suitable for DPC therapy, and pregnant patients were excluded. Total RNA was isolated from unfractionated whole blood collected in Tempus Blood RNA tubes. Comments on this clonotype: Its antigen has not been determined. No qualities accompany the bases; no much larger clone lies one base away.

Here the sequenced sample was whole blood, taken in connection with sensitization to the hapten diphenylcyclopropenone (DPC). The sequence derives from a woman younger than 35 with alopecia areata. Some clones in this sample may be carry-over from other donors' samples.

The DNA sequence follows: TGTGCCAGCAGTGCAACCGGGATTACAACTGAAAAACTGTTTTTT. This encodes CASSATGITTEKLFF. The chain was built from TRBV11-2 and TRBJ1-4; no D gene can be assigned with confidence. Based on the germline V gene, the CDR1 and CDR2 sequences are SGHAT and FQNNGV. Including cysteine and phenylalanine, the CDR3 has 15 amino acids. The retained sequence is limited to the CDR3, 45 bases, with the frame set at the first base. The trim is 6 bases for V and 7 bases for J, with a gap of 18 bases between the germline ends.